This TCR beta chain was observed in a study of shared clonotypes between healthy human individuals (dated by TCRdb to 2020 to 2022). Context from the whole study: A few men and a couple of women, aged 18 to 49 years, made up the cohort. The study deeply sequenced blood TCR repertoires of about five healthy adults to estimate repertoire size and the extent of clonotype sharing between individuals. Leukapheresis yielded between about 0.8 and 8.9 billion PBMCs per donor. Different laboratories and diverse techniques were used to prepare libraries and sequence TCR repertoires, to increase sequencing depth and limit assay-specific biases. Results the study describes overall, beyond this receptor: Based on pairwise subsampling, the degree of clonotype sharing among donors was expected to be affected by sequencing depth. Sampling was restricted to blood, and TCR repertoires in tissues likely differ from the TCR repertoires found in blood. Because the study included a small number of donors, the genetic and exposure-history diversity represented was limited.

Relative to germline, V is 3 bases shorter and J is 0 bases shorter, with 8 bases between their ends. The cysteine opens and the phenylalanine closes a CDR3 of 15 amino acids. Only the CDR3 DNA is retained, 45 bases long and in frame from the first base. The germline V gene encodes CDR1 SGHVS and CDR2 FQNEAQ. Healthy HIV-negative adults with no recently reported acute infections or vaccinations were included as donors. Every donor was a Caucasian adult residing in Nashville, Tennessee, USA. For unsorted samples, some 100 million PBMCs were counted, and genomic DNA was extracted using the QIAamp DNA Blood Mini kit. After blood collection by leukapheresis, PBMCs were isolated using Ficoll-Histopaque density gradient centrifugation and then cryopreserved in the vapor phase of liquid nitrogen. TCR CDR3 regions were amplified from genomic DNA by multiplex PCR using the deep immunoSEQ assay. Extracted genomic DNA from each cell subset was distributed evenly across all wells of several immunoSEQ 96-well plates, and each plate was treated as a replicate. For unsorted PBMC, each replicate PCR was loaded with approximately 300 ng genomic DNA, equivalent to about 30,000 T cell genomes. Unsorted PBMC genomic DNA was sequenced across ten immunoSEQ deep assay plates. Purified libraries were measured with a Qubit 3.0 fluorometer, size-checked on a Bioanalyzer 2100, and measured again with the KAPA Library Quantification kit. Every immunoSEQ 96-well plate was sequenced on a separate single-read 150-cycle Illumina NextSeq 550 flow cell. The published analysis was carried out like this. Because the immunoSEQ output held only junctional sequences and lacked quality scores, the filtering could not match the filtering applied to full-length reads. To assign V/J genes and CDR3, sequences were annotated against IMGT germline references using PyIR, a Python wrapper for IgBLAST v1.9. Reads were removed for weak V/J assignments (E-value above 1e-6), missing CDR3, stop codons, out-of-frame junctions, or ambiguous translated residues. V3J clonotypes were defined by identical inferred V gene, J gene, and CDR3 amino acid sequence. To compute the percentage overlap between repertoires, the number of shared unique clonotypes was divided by the size of the smaller repertoire. Richness of each repertoire was evaluated using RTK rarefaction, the Chao1 estimator, and Recon v2.1 estimates of unobserved clonotypes. The source is immuneACCESS, and TCRdb retained only in-frame sequences with V and J called. Part of the clones is not carried over; for the studies checked, unresolved V genes explain less than half of this, and the remainder is unexplained. V and J calls and clone size follow that table, whereas D and trimming were derived from the DNA. Recorded for this sample are more than 450,000 clones; 79% of them occurred a single time. Over 10% of the sample is in the top ten clones.

A word on this clone: The antigen it recognizes is unknown. Base qualities are missing; no much larger clone stands one base away.

The V and J segments used are TRBV7-8 and TRBJ2-2; matching of 6 bases hints at TRBD2 as the D gene. The clonotype originates from a middle-aged woman in good health. Some clones in this sample may be carry-over from other donors' samples. The sequenced sample was PBMCs. The CDR3 in this case is CASSFGSANTGELFF. The nucleotide sequence reads TGTGCCAGCAGCTTCGGGAGCGCGAACACCGGGGAGCTGTTTTTT.